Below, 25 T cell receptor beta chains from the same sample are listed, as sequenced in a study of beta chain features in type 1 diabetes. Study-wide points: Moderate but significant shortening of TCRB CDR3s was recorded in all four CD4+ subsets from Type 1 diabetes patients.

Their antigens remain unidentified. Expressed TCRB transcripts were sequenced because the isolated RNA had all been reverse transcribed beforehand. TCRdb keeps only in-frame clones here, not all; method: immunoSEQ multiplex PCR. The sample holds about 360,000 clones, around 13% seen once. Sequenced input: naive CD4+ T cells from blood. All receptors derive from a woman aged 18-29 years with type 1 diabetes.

In nucleotides, the CDR3 is TGTGCCAGCAGCCATCCGCCGGTGACGGGCTACGAGCAGTACTTC. It specifies CASSHPPVTGYEQYF. The chain is built from TRBV7-2 and TRBJ2-7; D is unresolved. The CDR3 is made up of 15 amino acids. Trimming pared 5 bases from V and 3 bases from J, leaving 17 bases between. CDR1 is SGHTA and CDR2 is FQGNSA in the germline V gene.

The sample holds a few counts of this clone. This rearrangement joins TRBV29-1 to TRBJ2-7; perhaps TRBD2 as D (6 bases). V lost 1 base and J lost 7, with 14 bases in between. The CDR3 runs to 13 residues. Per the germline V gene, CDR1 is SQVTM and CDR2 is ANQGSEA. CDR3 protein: CSVEVGGSGEQYF. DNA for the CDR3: TGCAGCGTTGAAGTGGGGGGTTCGGGGGAGCAGTACTTC.

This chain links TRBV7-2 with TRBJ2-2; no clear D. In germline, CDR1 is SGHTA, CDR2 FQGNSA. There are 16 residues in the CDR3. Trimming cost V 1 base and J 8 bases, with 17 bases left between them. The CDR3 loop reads CASSLVVPRLGGELFF. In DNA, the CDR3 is TGTGCCAGCAGCTTAGTTGTCCCCAGACTTGGAGGGGAGCTGTTTTTT.

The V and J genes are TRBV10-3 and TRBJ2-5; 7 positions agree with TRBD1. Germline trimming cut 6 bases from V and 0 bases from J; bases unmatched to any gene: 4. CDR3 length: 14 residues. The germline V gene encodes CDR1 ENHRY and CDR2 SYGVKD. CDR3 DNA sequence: TGTGCCATCAGGAGGGGACAGAACCAAGAGACCCAGTACTTC. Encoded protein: CAIRRGQNQETQYF.

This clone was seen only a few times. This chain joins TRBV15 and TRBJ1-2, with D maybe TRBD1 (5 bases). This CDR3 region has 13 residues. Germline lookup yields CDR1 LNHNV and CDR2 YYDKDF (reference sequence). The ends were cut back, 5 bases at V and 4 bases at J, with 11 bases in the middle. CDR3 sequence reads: CATSVTARYGYTF. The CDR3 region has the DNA TGTGCCACCAGCGTGACAGCCCGCTATGGCTACACCTTC.

The CDR3 DNA is TGTGCCTGGGACCCGGGACAGGGGGGCTACGAGCAGTACTTC. Its translation: CAWDPGQGGYEQYF. The chain couples TRBV30 to TRBJ2-7, with 11 nucleotides matching TRBD1. The CDR3 has 14 residues. V was clipped by 5 bases and J by 3 bases; unmatched bases: 6. The germline V gene has CDR1 GTSNPN and CDR2 SVGIG (reference sequence).

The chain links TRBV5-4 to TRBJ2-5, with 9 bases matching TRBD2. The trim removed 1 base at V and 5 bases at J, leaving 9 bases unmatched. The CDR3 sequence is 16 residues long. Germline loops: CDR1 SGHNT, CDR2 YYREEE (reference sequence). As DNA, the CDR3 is TGTGCCAGCAGCTTGCACGGCGGGGGGGCTCAGGAGACCCAGTACTTC. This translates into CASSLHGGGAQETQYF.

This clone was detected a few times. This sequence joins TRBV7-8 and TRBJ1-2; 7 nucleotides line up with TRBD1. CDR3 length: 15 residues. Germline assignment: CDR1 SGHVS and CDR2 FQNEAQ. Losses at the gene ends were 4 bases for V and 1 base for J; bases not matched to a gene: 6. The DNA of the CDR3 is TGTGCCAGCAGCTATGGGACAGATCGTAACTATGGCTACACCTTC. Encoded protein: CASSYGTDRNYGYTF.

This CDR3 is CASSGGQGAYGYTF. The CDR3 DNA follows: TGTGCCAGCAGCGGAGGACAGGGGGCCTATGGCTACACCTTC. This chain connects TRBV9 to TRBJ1-2; 11 bases align to TRBD1. Germline V gene lookup returns CDR1 SGDLS and CDR2 YYNGEE. The V and J ends lost 3 bases and 4 bases, in that order; junction bases with no gene match: 2. The CDR3 has 14 amino acids.

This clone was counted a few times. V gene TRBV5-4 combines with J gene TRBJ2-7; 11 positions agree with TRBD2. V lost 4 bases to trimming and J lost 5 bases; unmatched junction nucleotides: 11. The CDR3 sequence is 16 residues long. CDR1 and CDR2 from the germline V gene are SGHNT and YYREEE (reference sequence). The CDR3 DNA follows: TGTGCCAGCAGCCAACAACTAGCGGGAGATCGTAACGAGCAGTACTTC. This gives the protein CASSQQLAGDRNEQYF.

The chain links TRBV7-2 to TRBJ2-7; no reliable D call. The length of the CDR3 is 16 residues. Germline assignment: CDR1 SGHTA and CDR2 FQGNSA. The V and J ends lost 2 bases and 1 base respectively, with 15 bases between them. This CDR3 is CASSLNSGVGSYEQYF. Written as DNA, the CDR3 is TGTGCCAGCAGCTTAAATTCCGGAGTCGGTTCCTACGAGCAGTACTTC.

CDR3 DNA: TGTGCCTGGAGTGGCCGACAGGGCAATCAGCCCCAGCATTTT. Translating it yields CAWSGRQGNQPQHF. The chain uses TRBV30 and TRBJ1-5, with D possibly matching TRBD1 (6 bases). This CDR3 is 14 amino acids long. CDR1 GTSNPN and CDR2 SVGIG come from the germline V gene (reference sequence). Trimming stripped 1 base from V and 2 bases from J, with 9 bases between. Using reference TRBV30 and TRBJ1-5 for the parts outside the CDR3, the full variable domain is SQTIHQWPATLVQPVGSPLSLECTVEGTSNPNLYWYRQAAGRGLQLLFYSVGIGQISSEVPQNLSASRPQDRQFILSSKKLLLSDSGFYLCAWSGRQGNQPQHFGDGTRLSIL.

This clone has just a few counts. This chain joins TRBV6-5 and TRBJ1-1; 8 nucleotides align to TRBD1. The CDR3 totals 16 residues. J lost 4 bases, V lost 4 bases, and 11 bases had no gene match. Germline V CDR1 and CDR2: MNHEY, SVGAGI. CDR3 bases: TGTGCCAGCAGTTTGACAGGGGCCCGGGGGTTCACTGAAGCTTTCTTT. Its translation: CASSLTGARGFTEAFF.

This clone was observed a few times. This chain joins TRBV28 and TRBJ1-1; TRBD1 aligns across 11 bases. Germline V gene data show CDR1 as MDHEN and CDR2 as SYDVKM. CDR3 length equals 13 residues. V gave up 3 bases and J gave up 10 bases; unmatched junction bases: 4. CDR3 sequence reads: CASSLDRGLGAFF. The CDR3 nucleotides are TGTGCCAGCAGTTTGGACAGGGGGCTGGGAGCTTTCTTT.

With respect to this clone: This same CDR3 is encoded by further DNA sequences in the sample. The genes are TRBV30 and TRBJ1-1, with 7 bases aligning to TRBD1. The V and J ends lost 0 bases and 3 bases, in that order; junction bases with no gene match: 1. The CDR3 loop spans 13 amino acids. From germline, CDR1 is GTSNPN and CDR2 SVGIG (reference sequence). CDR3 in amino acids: CAWSVDRDTEAFF. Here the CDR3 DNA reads TGTGCCTGGAGTGTAGACAGGGACACTGAAGCTTTCTTT.

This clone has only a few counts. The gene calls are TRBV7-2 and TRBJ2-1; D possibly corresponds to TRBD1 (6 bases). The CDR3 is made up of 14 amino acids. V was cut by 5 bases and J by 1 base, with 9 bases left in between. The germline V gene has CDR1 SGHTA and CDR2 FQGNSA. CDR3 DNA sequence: TGTGCCAGCAGCCCGGACAGATCCTACAATGAGCAGTTCTTC. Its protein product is CASSPDRSYNEQFF.

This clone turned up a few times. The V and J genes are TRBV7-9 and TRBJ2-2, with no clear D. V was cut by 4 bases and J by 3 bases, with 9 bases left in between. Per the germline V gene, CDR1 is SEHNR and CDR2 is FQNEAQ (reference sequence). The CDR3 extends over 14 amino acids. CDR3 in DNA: TGTGCCAGCAGCTACCTTACGGACACCGGGGAGCTGTTTTTT. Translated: CASSYLTDTGELFF.

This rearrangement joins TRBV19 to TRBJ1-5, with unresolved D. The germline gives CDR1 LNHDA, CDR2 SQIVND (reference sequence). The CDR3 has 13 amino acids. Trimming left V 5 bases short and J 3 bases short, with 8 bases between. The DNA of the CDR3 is TGTGCCAGTAGTCCAGGTGTCAATCAGCCCCAGCATTTT. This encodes CASSPGVNQPQHF.

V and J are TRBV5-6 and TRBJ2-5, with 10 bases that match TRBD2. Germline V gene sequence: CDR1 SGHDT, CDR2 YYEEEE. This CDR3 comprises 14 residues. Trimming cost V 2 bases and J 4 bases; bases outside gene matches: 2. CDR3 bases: TGTGCCAGCAGCTTATTAGCGGGAGGAGAGACCCAGTACTTC. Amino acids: CASSLLAGGETQYF.

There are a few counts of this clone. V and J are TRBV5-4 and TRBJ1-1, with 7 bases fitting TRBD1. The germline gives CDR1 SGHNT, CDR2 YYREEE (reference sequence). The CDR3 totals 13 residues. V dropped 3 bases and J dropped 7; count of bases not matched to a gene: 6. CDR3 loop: CASSSKHRGEAFF. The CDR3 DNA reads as TGTGCCAGCAGCTCAAAACACAGGGGTGAAGCTTTCTTT.

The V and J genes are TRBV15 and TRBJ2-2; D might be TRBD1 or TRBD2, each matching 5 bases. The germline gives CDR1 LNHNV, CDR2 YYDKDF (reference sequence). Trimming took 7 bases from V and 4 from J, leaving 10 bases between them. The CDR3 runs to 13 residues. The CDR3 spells CATTRAGTGELFF. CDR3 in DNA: TGTGCCACCACCAGGGCGGGCACCGGGGAGCTGTTTTTT.

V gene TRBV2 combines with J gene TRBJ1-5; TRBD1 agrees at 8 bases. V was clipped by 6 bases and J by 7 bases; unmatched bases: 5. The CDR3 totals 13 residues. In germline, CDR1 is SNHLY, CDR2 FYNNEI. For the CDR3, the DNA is TGTGCCAGCAGGGCACAGGGGGGCCAGCCCCAGCATTTT. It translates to CASRAQGGQPQHF.

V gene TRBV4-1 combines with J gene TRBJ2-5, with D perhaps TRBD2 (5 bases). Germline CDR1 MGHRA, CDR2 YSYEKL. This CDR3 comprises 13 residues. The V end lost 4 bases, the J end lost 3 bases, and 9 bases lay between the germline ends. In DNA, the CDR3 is TGCGCCAGCAGCCCGCAGGAGGAAGAGACCCAGTACTTC. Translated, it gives CASSPQEEETQYF.

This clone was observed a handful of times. In DNA, the CDR3 is TGCGCCAGCAGCCCTAAAGTGCTGTGGGAGACCCAGTACTTC. Its translation: CASSPKVLWETQYF. This chain uses TRBV4-3 with TRBJ2-5, with unresolved D. Germline CDR1 and CDR2: LGHNA and YSLEER. The V and J ends lost 4 bases and 5 bases respectively, with 14 bases between them. The CDR3 contains 14 residues.

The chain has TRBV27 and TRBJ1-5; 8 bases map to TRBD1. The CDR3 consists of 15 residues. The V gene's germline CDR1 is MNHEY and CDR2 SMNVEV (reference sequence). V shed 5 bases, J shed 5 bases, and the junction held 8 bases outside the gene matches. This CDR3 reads CASSPRGQGYQPQHF. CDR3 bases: TGTGCCAGCAGTCCCCGAGGACAGGGATATCAGCCCCAGCATTTT.